What follows are 22 T cell receptor beta chains derived from one specimen sequenced in a study of siplizumab effects on memory and regulatory T cells. Using immunoSEQ multiplex PCR, the repertoire was profiled, and TCRdb retains in-frame clones only, with some absent. The table has about 94,000 clones, approximately 95% seen once. The material sequenced was non-Treg CD4+ T cells sorted from blood. The receptors were gathered from a human donor in good health.

The CDR3 DNA reads as TGTGCCAGCAGTGAAACCGGTGGAGGGAGAGGCTACACCTTC. Translated, it gives CASSETGGGRGYTF. The rearrangement uses TRBV25-1 and TRBJ1-2; D gene unclear. The germline CDR1 and CDR2 sequences are MGHDK and SYGVNS. Trimming took 2 bases from V and 8 from J, leaving 15 bases between them. CDR3 length: 14 amino acids.

The V gene is TRBV7-3, the J gene TRBJ1-5; unclear D gene. CDR3 length: 13 residues. CDR1 is SGHTA, CDR2 FQGTGA, per germline. V shed 5 bases and J shed 4 bases, with 9 bases lying between them. CDR3 DNA: TGTGCCAGCAGCGTGGGGAGTAATCAGCCCCAGCATTTT. Its protein product is CASSVGSNQPQHF.

The gene calls are TRBV9 and TRBJ2-7; D might be TRBD1 (6 bases). Trimming left V 0 bases short and J 6 bases short, with 10 bases between. Germline CDR1 reads SGDLS; CDR2 reads YYNGEE. The CDR3 contains 13 residues. CDR3 DNA: TGTGCCAGCAGCGTAGAGGAAGGGGGCGAGCAGTACTTC. It encodes CASSVEEGGEQYF.

This chain uses TRBV10-2 with TRBJ1-1; 8 bases line up with TRBD1. The CDR3 has 13 amino acids. Germline trimming cut 8 bases from V and 4 bases from J; bases unmatched to any gene: 6. CDR1 WSHSY and CDR2 SAAADI come from the germline V gene. The CDR3 DNA sequence: TGCGCCAGCCAACCTCAGGGGGCCACTGAAGCTTTCTTT. As protein: CASQPQGATEAFF.

The rearrangement uses TRBV27 and TRBJ2-2; maybe TRBD1 (6 bases). The CDR3 covers 16 residues. From germline, CDR1 is MNHEY and CDR2 SMNVEV (reference sequence). The ends were cut back, 2 bases at V and 2 bases at J, with 12 bases in the middle. For the CDR3, the DNA is TGTGCCAGCAGTTTAATGGGGGCCCGCAACACCGGGGAGCTGTTTTTT. It specifies CASSLMGARNTGELFF.

The rearrangement links TRBV27 to TRBJ2-2, with 12 bases identical to TRBD2. CDR1 and CDR2 from the germline V gene are MNHEY and SMNVEV (reference sequence). The CDR3 is 15 amino acids. Trimming removed 8 bases from V and 6 bases from J; junction bases left unmatched: 7. Here the CDR3 reads CASQPGLAGSGELFF. The CDR3 region has the DNA TGTGCCAGCCAACCGGGACTAGCGGGCTCCGGGGAGCTGTTTTTT.

The V and J genes are TRBV7-2 and TRBJ2-5, with 10 bases aligning to TRBD1. Trimming at V came to 1 base and at J to 2 bases, leaving 1 base not matched to a gene. Per the germline V gene, CDR1 is SGHTA and CDR2 is FQGNSA. The CDR3 sequence is 15 residues long. DNA of the CDR3: TGTGCCAGCAGCTTAGGGGGACAGGGGCAAGAGACCCAGTACTTC. Its protein is CASSLGGQGQETQYF.

J is TRBJ2-7 and V is TRBV28; the match to TRBD1 covers 9 bases. This CDR3 is 14 amino acids long. Germline CDR1 is MDHEN and CDR2 is SYDVKM. V lost 6 bases, J lost 3 bases, and 6 bases stayed unmatched. The CDR3 protein is CASRRTGAIYEQYF. Here the CDR3 DNA reads TGTGCCAGCAGAAGGACAGGGGCAATCTACGAGCAGTACTTC.

This chain connects TRBV7-2 to TRBJ1-1, with a possible D match to TRBD1 (6 bases). Germline CDR1 SGHTA, CDR2 FQGNSA. The CDR3 loop spans 15 amino acids. The V and J ends lost 2 bases and 1 base respectively, with 11 bases between them. The chain's CDR3 is CASSLLRTANTEAFF. The CDR3 region has the DNA TGTGCCAGCAGCTTACTCCGGACAGCGAACACTGAAGCTTTCTTT.

This chain connects TRBV2 to TRBJ2-3; D call uncertain. The CDR3 extends over 13 amino acids. Trimming stripped 3 bases from V and 6 bases from J, with 10 bases between. Germline V gene data show CDR1 as SNHLY and CDR2 as FYNNEI. The CDR3 DNA reads TGTGCCAGCAGTGATTTAAGAAGGGATACGCAGTATTTT. This sequence encodes CASSDLRRDTQYF.

CDR3: CASSVGNRGGQPQHF. In nucleotides, the CDR3 is TGCGCCAGCAGCGTGGGAAACAGGGGTGGTCAGCCCCAGCATTTT. The genes are TRBV5-1 and TRBJ1-5; 7 bases map to TRBD1. The ends lost 4 bases at V and 6 bases at J; junction bases unmatched: 10. The CDR3 loop spans 15 amino acids. Germline CDR1 is SGHRS and CDR2 is YFSETQ.

The chain employs TRBV7-2 and TRBJ2-2; 10 bases align to TRBD2. Per the germline V gene, CDR1 is SGHTA and CDR2 is FQGNSA. This CDR3 has 16 amino acids. Trimming removed 5 bases from V and 10 bases from J; junction bases left unmatched: 13. The CDR3 here is CASSLSIAGGAEELFF. DNA for the CDR3: TGTGCCAGCAGCCTTAGCATAGCGGGGGGTGCGGAGGAGCTGTTTTTT.

The rearrangement links TRBV12-5 to TRBJ2-3, with TRBD2 matching 7 bases. The CDR3 contains 15 residues. The germline gives CDR1 LGHNT, CDR2 FRNRAP. Trimming removed 4 bases from V and 4 bases from J; junction bases left unmatched: 8. The CDR3 DNA reads as TGTGCTAGTGGTTCCTCCGGGAGGTACGCAGATACGCAGTATTTT. Its protein product is CASGSSGRYADTQYF.

The chain recombines TRBV9 with TRBJ1-3; no definite D call. The V end lost 4 bases, the J end lost 1 base, and 15 bases lay between the germline ends. Germline lookup yields CDR1 SGDLS and CDR2 YYNGEE. The CDR3 has 16 residues. CDR3 sequence: CASSPEIPLSGNTIYF. CDR3 DNA: TGTGCCAGCAGCCCAGAGATCCCTCTATCTGGAAACACCATATATTTT.

The chain uses TRBV5-4 and TRBJ2-1, with 11 nucleotides matching TRBD2. The CDR3 has 17 residues. Losses at the gene ends were 4 bases for V and 7 bases for J; bases not matched to a gene: 13. Germline V gene data show CDR1 as SGHNT and CDR2 as YYREEE (reference sequence). The CDR3: CASSIRDLGLAENEQFF. CDR3 DNA sequence: TGTGCCAGCAGCATCCGCGACCTGGGACTAGCGGAAAATGAGCAGTTCTTC.

The chain links TRBV11-2 to TRBJ2-3, with D unresolved. This CDR3 region has 14 residues. Germline V CDR1 and CDR2: SGHAT, FQNNGV. Trimming took 5 bases from V and 1 from J, leaving 10 bases between them. The DNA of the CDR3 is TGTGCCAGCAGCCTCGACCTTCGCACAGATACGCAGTATTTT. Amino acids: CASSLDLRTDTQYF.

V usage is TRBV6-5 and J usage is TRBJ1-2; TRBD1 might be the D (6 bases). The V and J ends lost 10 bases and 8 bases respectively, with 11 bases between them. Germline CDR1 reads MNHEY; CDR2 reads SVGAGI. The CDR3 runs to 10 residues. Written as DNA, the CDR3 is TGTGCCATTTACAGGGAAGGCTACACCTTC. This gives the protein CAIYREGYTF.

The J gene is TRBJ2-7, the V gene TRBV4-1; D possibly uses TRBD1 or TRBD2 (6 bases each). Trimming took off 4 bases at V and 0 bases at J, with 16 bases between the two ends. Germline CDR1 MGHRA, CDR2 YSYEKL. CDR3 length: 16 amino acids. Here the CDR3 DNA reads TGCGCCAGCAGCCGGGGGGCGGCGCGGGGCTCCTACGAGCAGTACTTC. It codes for CASSRGAARGSYEQYF.

The gene calls are TRBV19 and TRBJ1-2, with TRBD1 matching over 7 bases. This CDR3 has 14 residues. V gave up 5 bases and J gave up 5 bases; unmatched junction bases: 8. Germline V gene data show CDR1 as LNHDA and CDR2 as SQIVND (reference sequence). The chain's CDR3 is CASSAGQSVYGYTF. The CDR3 bases are TGTGCCAGTAGTGCGGGACAGTCCGTTTATGGCTACACCTTC.

The J gene is TRBJ2-3, the V gene TRBV19, with TRBD2 identical over 7 bases. The germline V gene has CDR1 LNHDA and CDR2 SQIVND (reference sequence). CDR3 length: 14 amino acids. V lost 5 bases to trimming and J lost 2 bases; unmatched junction nucleotides: 4. The CDR3 coding sequence is TGTGCCAGTAGTCCTAGCGGCCTCACAGATACGCAGTATTTT. Amino acids: CASSPSGLTDTQYF.

V is TRBV11-3 and J is TRBJ1-2; D may be TRBD1 (6 bases). CDR3 size: 17 residues. Germline values: CDR1 SGHNT, CDR2 YENEEA. The V gene lost 0 bases and the J gene lost 4 bases, with 18 bases spanning the gap. DNA for the CDR3: TGTGCCAGCAGCTTAGACCCTAGACAGGAGCAATCCTATGGCTACACCTTC. This translates into CASSLDPRQEQSYGYTF. The whole variable domain, remainder taken from reference TRBV11-3 and TRBJ1-2, is EAGVVQSPRYKIIEKKQPVAFWCNPISGHNTLYWYLQNLGQGPELLIRYENEEAVDDSQLPKDRFSAERLKGVDSTLKIQPAELGDSAVYLCASSLDPRQEQSYGYTFGSGTRLTVV.

Worth noting for this clone: At one of its ends the junction is not consistent with the germline gene, which may arise from a read error. The chain carries TRBV7-7 and TRBJ1-1; no clear D. The CDR3 is 13 residues long. In germline, CDR1 is SSHAT, CDR2 FNYEAQ (reference sequence). The CDR3 reads CASSLALNTEAFF. Written as DNA, the CDR3 is TGTGCTAGCAGCTTAGCGCTGAACACTGAAGCTTTCTTT.